This is a list of T cell receptor beta chains from one sample in a study of T cell changes during pregnancy in multiple sclerosis. Produced via immunoSEQ multiplex PCR; TCRdb's table is partial and in-frame only. The sample lists about 53,000 clones; about nine tenths were seen once. Sequencing used CD4+ T cells from peripheral blood mononuclear cells, obtained in the third trimester of pregnancy. All receptors come from a female donor with multiple sclerosis, enrolled in a pregnancy study. Both conserved end residues are part of each CDR3. Fields, in order: J gene, D gene, V gene, clone size, CDR3 DNA, CDR3 protein. A D gene is named only where the DNA matches it firmly. Clone size is shown for a subset of rows, as once, few, many or a class of expanded clone.

J: TRBJ2-5
D: TRBD2
V: TRBV7-3
size: -
DNA: TGTGCCAGCAGCTTCAGCGGGGGTGAAACCCAGTACTTC
CDR3: CASSFSGGETQYF

J: TRBJ2-2
D: TRBD2
V: TRBV9
size: once
DNA: TGTGCCAGCAGCGTAGAACGGGGTAGCGGGGGGTCGAACACCGGGGAGCTGTTTTTT
CDR3: CASSVERGSGGSNTGELFF

J: TRBJ2-3
D: TRBD1
V: TRBV2
size: once
DNA: TGTGCCAGCAGTCGCGAGGGGGCCCCGGGCACAGATACGCAGTATTTT
CDR3: CASSREGAPGTDTQYF

J: TRBJ1-2
D: -
V: TRBV29-1
size: -
DNA: TGCAGCGCGCCGGTTTCAGGGAACTATGGCTACACCTTC
CDR3: CSAPVSGNYGYTF

J: TRBJ2-2
D: -
V: TRBV5-1
size: once
DNA: TGCGCCAGCAGGCCCGGGACTGAAAACACCGGGGAGCTGTTTTTT
CDR3: CASRPGTENTGELFF

J: TRBJ1-5
D: -
V: TRBV19
size: -
DNA: TGCCGCGGGGGGGCCGAGGTCGATCAGCCCCAGCATTTT
CDR3: CRGGAEVDQPQHF

J: TRBJ2-7
D: TRBD1
V: TRBV19
size: -
DNA: TGTGCCAGTAGGCACAGGGGGACTGAGGTCGAGCAGTACTTC
CDR3: CASRHRGTEVEQYF

J: TRBJ2-7
D: -
V: TRBV5-1
size: medium-sized
DNA: TGCGCCAGCAGTCGGGACGGGACAACCGTCCCTTTCTACGAGCAGTACTTC
CDR3: CASSRDGTTVPFYEQYF

J: TRBJ1-1
D: -
V: TRBV2
size: -
DNA: TGTGCCAGCAGCGAAAACTCTGATACTGAAGCTTTCTTT
CDR3: CASSENSDTEAFF

J: TRBJ1-1
D: -
V: TRBV9
size: -
DNA: TGTGCCAGCAGCCCAGTAGTAGGGAGAGGGCTAAAAACGGTAGCTTTCTTT
CDR3: CASSPVVGRGLKTVAFF

J: TRBJ2-5
D: -
V: TRBV11-2
size: -
DNA: TGTGCCAGCAGCTTAGCTTTCGACAGCCAAGAGACCCAGTACTTC
CDR3: CASSLAFDSQETQYF

J: TRBJ2-3
D: TRBD2
V: TRBV10-1
size: -
DNA: TGCGCCAGCAGCGATGCTACCGGGGGGGGAGGATCCGCAGATACGCAGTATTTT
CDR3: CASSDATGGGGSADTQYF

J: TRBJ2-1
D: TRBD1
V: TRBV6-6
size: -
DNA: TGTGCCAGCAGCCAGACAGGGCTTGGAGAGCAGTTCTTC
CDR3: CASSQTGLGEQFF

J: TRBJ2-1
D: -
V: TRBV7-3
size: -
DNA: TGTGCCAGCAGCACGGGACACTACAATGAGCAGTTCTTC
CDR3: CASSTGHYNEQFF

J: TRBJ1-1
D: -
V: TRBV5-1
size: few
DNA: TGCGCCAGCAGCAGACCGGGGACTGAAGCTTTCTTT
CDR3: CASSRPGTEAFF

J: TRBJ1-5
D: TRBD1
V: TRBV5-6
size: -
DNA: TGTGCCAGCAGCTTATACAGGGGTGGTCAGCCCCAGCATTTT
CDR3: CASSLYRGGQPQHF

J: TRBJ1-2
D: -
V: TRBV30
size: -
DNA: TGTGCCTGGAAAAGTGAGGGTTACCATGGTGGCTACACCTTC
CDR3: CAWKSEGYHGGYTF

J: TRBJ2-1
D: TRBD2
V: TRBV12-5
size: -
DNA: TGTGCTAGTGGTTTGACCGGGGGGGCCGTGTTCTTC
CDR3: CASGLTGGAVFF

J: TRBJ1-3
D: -
V: TRBV12-2
size: -
DNA: TGTGCAAGTCGCCTCCCCCCTAAACCCCGCTTCACCATATATTTT
CDR3: CASRLPPKPRFTIYF

J: TRBJ1-2
D: -
V: TRBV6-1
size: -
DNA: TGTGCCAGCCTCGGCGGGGTCTTCGGCTACACCTTC
CDR3: CASLGGVFGYTF

J: TRBJ2-7
D: TRBD1
V: TRBV11-2
size: -
DNA: TGTGCCAGCAGCCTCACCCGACAGGGGCTCGAGCAGTACTTC
CDR3: CASSLTRQGLEQYF

J: TRBJ1-2
D: TRBD1
V: TRBV6-6
size: -
DNA: TGTGCCAGCAGGGACCCCGGGACAGGGTATGGCTACACCTTC
CDR3: CASRDPGTGYGYTF

J: TRBJ1-1
D: -
V: TRBV5-1
size: -
DNA: TGCGCCAGCAGCTTGACGGGGAACACTGAAGCTTTCTTT
CDR3: CASSLTGNTEAFF

J: TRBJ2-3
D: TRBD1
V: TRBV5-1
size: -
DNA: TGCGCCAGCAGCGGCGACAGGGGGGGAGATACGCAGTATTTT
CDR3: CASSGDRGGDTQYF

J: TRBJ1-2
D: -
V: TRBV14
size: once
DNA: TGTGCCAGCAGCGAACAGGAATTCTATGGCTACACCTTC
CDR3: CASSEQEFYGYTF

J: TRBJ2-5
D: -
V: TRBV19
size: -
DNA: TGTGCCAGTAGTATTGAGGGCGTGGAGACCCAGTACTTC
CDR3: CASSIEGVETQYF

J: TRBJ2-5
D: -
V: TRBV14
size: -
DNA: TGTGCCAGCAGCCAAGGTGAAGGCAGGGGGGTCCGAGAGACCCAGTACTTC
CDR3: CASSQGEGRGVRETQYF

J: TRBJ1-3
D: -
V: TRBV25-1
size: -
DNA: TGTGCCAGCAGTTACAGGGTGCCAAACACCATATATTTT
CDR3: CASSYRVPNTIYF

J: TRBJ2-3
D: -
V: TRBV5-6
size: -
DNA: TGTGCCAGCAGCTTGGTTTTGGCGGAGTCTAGCACAGATACGCAGTATTTT
CDR3: CASSLVLAESSTDTQYF

J: TRBJ2-5
D: -
V: TRBV13
size: -
DNA: TGTGCCAGCAGCTTAGTCGGGGGACGGGAGACCCAGTACTTC
CDR3: CASSLVGGRETQYF

J: TRBJ1-2
D: -
V: TRBV15
size: -
DNA: TGTGCCACCAGCGCGGGTTCAGGGGTCGGCGGCTACACCTTC
CDR3: CATSAGSGVGGYTF

J: TRBJ1-1
D: -
V: TRBV6-5
size: -
DNA: TGTGCCAGCAGACCCAGGGGCGCTGAAGCTTTCTTT
CDR3: CASRPRGAEAFF

J: TRBJ2-1
D: -
V: TRBV7-9
size: once
DNA: TGTGCCAGCAGCGGGGACATGAGCTCCTACAATGAGCAGTTCTTC
CDR3: CASSGDMSSYNEQFF

J: TRBJ1-1
D: TRBD1
V: TRBV5-8
size: -
DNA: TGTGCCAGCAGCCGGACAGGGGGCTACACTGAAGCTTTCTTT
CDR3: CASSRTGGYTEAFF

J: TRBJ2-2
D: -
V: TRBV18
size: -
DNA: TGTGCCAGCTCTCCTACAGCTACCGGGGAGCTGTTTTTT
CDR3: CASSPTATGELFF

J: TRBJ2-3
D: TRBD2
V: TRBV5-1
size: -
DNA: TGCGCCAGCAGCTTGGATGCGGGGGGGCTAGGCACAGATACGCAGTATTTT
CDR3: CASSLDAGGLGTDTQYF

J: TRBJ2-3
D: TRBD2
V: TRBV2
size: -
DNA: TGTGCCAGCAGCCCTACTAGCGGGGGCCCCCAGGAGTATTTT
CDR3: CASSPTSGGPQEYF

J: TRBJ2-5
D: TRBD1
V: TRBV7-9
size: -
DNA: TGTGCCAGCAGCCCTGGACAGGGCGGAGAGACCCAGTACTTC
CDR3: CASSPGQGGETQYF

J: TRBJ2-1
D: TRBD2
V: TRBV9
size: -
DNA: TGTGCCAGCAGCGGTGGCGGGGGGCCCCACGAGCAGTTCTTC
CDR3: CASSGGGGPHEQFF

J: TRBJ1-5
D: -
V: TRBV7-6
size: -
DNA: TGTGCCAGCATTTGGGGGGAGCCCGGCCTGGTAACCTATTTT
CDR3: CASIWGEPGLVTYF

J: TRBJ2-7
D: -
V: TRBV2
size: -
DNA: TGTGCCAGCAGGCCTGCGAAGTACGAGCAGTACTTC
CDR3: CASRPAKYEQYF

J: TRBJ1-2
D: -
V: TRBV5-1
size: -
DNA: TGCGCCAGCAGCGAGGACAGCGTGAGCTACACCTTC
CDR3: CASSEDSVSYTF

J: TRBJ1-6
D: -
V: TRBV13
size: once
DNA: TGTGCCAGCAGCCGCCCGCGCACGGGGAAGTCCGGGCGGAATTCACCCCTCCACTTT
CDR3: CASSRPRTGKSGRNSPLHF

J: TRBJ2-7
D: -
V: TRBV7-9
size: -
DNA: TGTGCCAGCAGCCCCCCATCGCGGGCCGAGCAGTACTTC
CDR3: CASSPPSRAEQYF

J: TRBJ2-1
D: TRBD2
V: TRBV4-2
size: -
DNA: TGTGCCAGCAGCCAAGATTGGCAGACTAGCGGGGGGGCGAATGAGCAGTTCTTC
CDR3: CASSQDWQTSGGANEQFF

J: TRBJ2-7
D: TRBD1
V: TRBV6-1
size: -
DNA: TGTGCCAGCAGTGAGTCCTCGGGACAGGGGAGCGAGCAGTACTTC
CDR3: CASSESSGQGSEQYF

J: TRBJ1-1
D: -
V: TRBV7-9
size: -
DNA: TGTGCCAGCAGCCCCGGAACAGGGTACAACACTGAAGCTTTCTTT
CDR3: CASSPGTGYNTEAFF

J: TRBJ2-3
D: TRBD2
V: TRBV10-2
size: once
DNA: TGCGCCAGCAGTGGGAATTACCGACTAGCGGGCACAGATACGCAGTATTTT
CDR3: CASSGNYRLAGTDTQYF

J: TRBJ1-3
D: TRBD1
V: TRBV6-1
size: -
DNA: TGTGCCAGCAGAACCGGACAGGGGGCCGGAAACACCATATATTTT
CDR3: CASRTGQGAGNTIYF

J: TRBJ2-1
D: TRBD2
V: TRBV9
size: once
DNA: TGTGCCAGCAGCGTAGGAGTAGTCGGGGGGTACAATGAGCAGTTCTTC
CDR3: CASSVGVVGGYNEQFF

J: TRBJ2-2
D: TRBD1
V: TRBV27
size: -
DNA: TGTGCCAGCAGTTTACGGACAGGGGGCGCCACCGGGGAGCTGTTTTTT
CDR3: CASSLRTGGATGELFF

J: TRBJ2-7
D: -
V: TRBV12-5
size: -
DNA: TGTGCTAGTGGTTTGGGACAGGCCTACGAGCAGTACTTC
CDR3: CASGLGQAYEQYF

J: TRBJ1-4
D: TRBD1
V: TRBV19
size: -
DNA: TGTGCCAGTAGTACCTGGACAGGGGAGGGAAAACTGTTTTTT
CDR3: CASSTWTGEGKLFF

J: TRBJ2-7
D: -
V: TRBV21-1
size: -
DNA: TGTGCCAGCAGCAAAACCCCCAGCTACGAGCAGTACTTC
CDR3: CASSKTPSYEQYF

J: TRBJ1-5
D: -
V: TRBV20-1
size: -
DNA: TGCAGTGCCCCCCTTCGGGGGCCCCAGCATTTT
CDR3: CSAPLRGPQHF

J: TRBJ2-7
D: TRBD2
V: TRBV5-6
size: -
DNA: TGTGCCAGCAGCCTAGCGGGCGGGGGGTACCCCTACGAGCAGTACTTC
CDR3: CASSLAGGGYPYEQYF

J: TRBJ2-2
D: -
V: TRBV7-9
size: -
DNA: TGTGCCAGCAGCTTGCCCCCCGGGGGATCAAGCACCGGGGAGCTGTTTTTT
CDR3: CASSLPPGGSSTGELFF

J: TRBJ2-1
D: TRBD2
V: TRBV7-9
size: once
DNA: TGTGCCAGCAGCCTAATCGGGACTAGAATAGTCGATGAGCAGTTCTTC
CDR3: CASSLIGTRIVDEQFF

J: TRBJ1-1
D: TRBD1
V: TRBV6-4
size: -
DNA: TGTGCCCACTCCGGGGGAGACAGGGCCTCTGAAGCTTTCTTT
CDR3: CAHSGGDRASEAFF